The T cell receptor beta chain under discussion was sequenced for a study of response to subunit inactivated influenza vaccine. V lost 4 bases and J 5 bases, leaving 17 bases between the germline ends. The CDR3 is made up of 15 amino acids. TCRdb passed the RT-PCR reads through MiXCR, listing each CDR3 protein once. Counted here are more than 450,000 distinct CDR3 sequences, 10% to 12% occurring once; the ten biggest clones make up 8% to 13%. The table lists this clonotype with many counts. The sample was also reused in another study, on T cells expressing NK-cell markers. That report notes: The TCR beta cDNA came from 5'RACE template switching with UMIs. Eight donors were sequenced, seven testing HCMV-seropositive and one testing seronegative. The share of CD8+ T cells held by dominant NKG2C+ clonotypes was roughly 1.0-8% in about six donors.

The source of this sequence is a man aged 50 to 60 who received an inactivated influenza vaccine. The sample consisted of PBMCs from blood, taken on the day of vaccination. The chain uses TRBV12-3 or TRBV12-4 and TRBJ2-5; D not resolved. This chain's CDR3 is CASSSQLKGRETQYF. Here the CDR3 DNA reads TGTGCCAGCAGTTCCCAGCTGAAGGGCCGGGAGACCCAGTACTTC.